This T cell receptor (beta chain) was recovered during a study of blood T cell repertoires in COVID-19. Whole-study context: T cells, B-cell-depleted T cells, or PBMCs supplied cDNA or gDNA.

The CDR3 consists of 16 residues. In the original analysis: Amplification of reference gene primers provided the estimated nucleated cell counts. Data came from immunoSEQ multiplex PCR; TCRdb stores just in-frame clones and leaves some out. The V and J calls and the clone size are those of that table, but D and trimming were determined from the DNA. This table has just under 45,000 clones, around 90% appearing once. Sequenced material: peripheral blood. V is TRBV21-1 and J is TRBJ2-1; whether TRBD2, the table's D call, matches the DNA was not checked. TRBV21-1 is classified as a pseudogene. The receptor was isolated from a woman older than 75 in a cohort sampled during active or convalescent COVID-19. CDR3 residues: CASSRVSAGVLNEQFF. The CDR3 DNA is TGTGCCAGCAGCCGTGTGTCCGCGGGAGTTCTCAATGAGCAGTTCTTC.